This T cell receptor (beta chain) comes out of a study of blood T cell repertoires in COVID-19. Study as a whole: Sites in the United States, Italy and Spain provided acute and convalescent COVID-19 samples.

CDR1 and CDR2 from the germline V gene are MDHEN and SYDVKM. This CDR3 has 15 amino acids. Trimming stripped 8 bases from V and 2 bases from J, with 18 bases between. Here immunoSEQ multiplex PCR was the method, and the copy in TCRdb shows in-frame clones only, minus some. The sample yields about 220,000 clones, approximately 92% seen once. The TCR originated in a woman under 30 in a cohort exposed to, infected with or recovered from COVID-19 (not recorded which). J is TRBJ1-1 and V is TRBV28, with D possibly being TRBD1 (6 bases). Material: PBMCs or T cells enriched from blood (not recorded which). CDR3 sequence: CASPPSGVLNTEAFF. CDR3 bases: TGTGCCAGCCCCCCATCAGGGGTGCTAAACACTGAAGCTTTCTTT.